The 3 T cell receptor beta chains below all came from one sample that was sequenced in a study of control samples from healthy donors and cancer patients (dated by TCRdb to 2020 to 2021). Library preparation was by the immunoSEQ multiplex PCR assay. As stored in TCRdb, this immuneACCESS dataset retains in-frame rearrangements with V and J assigned. A fraction of the clones does not appear; measured against another copy, unresolved V genes explain less than half of the discrepancy, and the remainder lacks a known reason. The sample has some 410,000 clones on record, around 90% of them singletons. The ten top clones hold 5.5% to 8% of the sample. Sequences were obtained from PBMCs. These receptors originate from a man aged 35 to 55 with head and neck cancer.

The rearrangement joins TRBV7-2 to TRBJ1-3; 7 bases are a match to TRBD1. The CDR3 is 15 residues long. With 5 bases clipped from V and 6 bases from J, the junction kept 10 bases outside the gene matches. The germline V gene encodes CDR1 SGHTA and CDR2 FQGNSA. The CDR3 here is CASSRLGRGVNTIYF. For the CDR3, the DNA is TGTGCCAGCAGCCGGCTGGGCAGGGGGGTAAACACCATATATTTT.

V usage is TRBV27 and J usage is TRBJ1-2; D is ambiguous. This CDR3 comprises 16 residues. V lost 5 bases, J lost 8 bases, and 24 bases lay in between. Germline V gene data show CDR1 as MNHEY and CDR2 as SMNVEV (reference sequence). For the CDR3, the DNA is TGTGCCAGCAGTCCTCTCTTCTGGCAGCGTGGAGCAGGCTACACCTTC. Residues: CASSPLFWQRGAGYTF.

Concerning this clone itself: One end of the junction fails to match germline, which may point to a read error. The chain recombines TRBV7-3 with TRBJ1-6, with 12 positions matching TRBD1. CDR3 size: 19 residues. Per germline, CDR1 SGHTA and CDR2 FQGTGA. The CDR3 coding sequence is TGTACCAGCAGCCATACGGGACAGGGGGCCGCCTTTAATAATTCACCCCTCCACTTT. Protein product: CTSSHTGQGAAFNNSPLHF.